The clone carrying this TCR beta chain was counted at least ten times. The antigen is not known. At one end, the junction sequence differs from germline, possibly due to a read error. No patient had received any treatment before thyroid surgery. In the original workflow: A distant-metastasis classifier for papillary thyroid cancer was built using CDR3 differences across clinicopathological groups. TCRdb reassembled clones from the PCR reads with MiXCR. The V and J calls follow TCRdb's processing rather than the paper's. The table lists about 82,000 clones, approximately 13% of them singletons. This entry is derived from a study of metastatic and nonmetastatic thyroid tumors. Study-wide context: Samples came from malignant and benign thyroid patients, and repertoires were compared across blood and tumor or nodule tissue. General study results and limits: Relative to benign nodules, malignant thyroid tumors were reportedly characterized by significantly elevated TCR beta diversity in blood and tumor.

The sequence was obtained from a female donor with papillary thyroid cancer or a benign thyroid nodule (not recorded which). Some clones in this sample may be carry-over from other donors' samples. Source material: tumor tissue.

CDR3 loop: CASSLLTANEKLFF. CDR3 sequence (DNA): TGTGCTAGCAGCTTATTGACAGCCAATGAAAAACTGTTTTTT. This chain connects TRBV7-7 to TRBJ1-4, with D possibly TRBD1 on 5 matching bases. The V gene's germline CDR1 is SSHAT and CDR2 FNYEAQ (reference sequence). The CDR3 consists of 14 residues.